The rows below give T cell receptor beta chains drawn from one sample of a study of T cell repertoires in cytomegalovirus infection. One entry per CDR3 protein, called by TCRdb with MiXCR from the reads. Of over 200,000 distinct CDR3 sequences listed, roughly 15% are singletons. The sample consisted of PBMCs. These receptors were taken from a human donor in good health (CMV status not recorded). Some clones in this sample may be carry-over from other donors' samples. CDR3s leave out the opening cysteine and the closing phenylalanine or tryptophan.

cdr3_aa: ASSFRAGATGELF
j_call: TRBJ2-2
v_call: TRBV7-2

cdr3_aa: ASSLGQNEQF
j_call: TRBJ2-1
v_call: TRBV12-3/TRBV12-4

cdr3_aa: ASSLARLAVAGELF
j_call: TRBJ2-2
v_call: TRBV7-8

cdr3_aa: ASSPGTGPNQY
j_call: TRBJ2-4
v_call: TRBV11-3

cdr3_aa: ASSPTSGGAVQF
j_call: TRBJ2-1
v_call: TRBV7-3

cdr3_aa: ASNPTGGLSQPQH
j_call: TRBJ1-5
v_call: TRBV7-2

cdr3_aa: ASSLTSGRGEQF
j_call: TRBJ2-1
v_call: TRBV7-3

cdr3_aa: AISRSWGQGFTDTQY
j_call: TRBJ2-3
v_call: TRBV10-3

cdr3_aa: ASSLEGGRPLH
j_call: TRBJ1-6
v_call: TRBV7-2

cdr3_aa: ASSSASDRGWTEAF
j_call: TRBJ1-1
v_call: TRBV7-2

cdr3_aa: ASSLARTSGRKY
j_call: TRBJ2-3
v_call: TRBV7-9

cdr3_aa: ASSYTETSMQF
j_call: TRBJ2-1
v_call: TRBV6-2/TRBV6-3

cdr3_aa: ASSYLQLNTEAF
j_call: TRBJ1-1
v_call: TRBV6-6